A single sample is the source of the 9 T cell receptor beta chains below, sequenced in a study of OX40 agonist ivuxolimab in advanced cancers. The table came from immunoSEQ multiplex PCR; TCRdb's copy has only in-frame clones and leaves some out. The sample includes around 36,000 clones, about 88% of them seen just once. Sequencing used CD4+ or CD8+ T cells sorted from blood, obtained in a trial of the OX40 agonist ivuxolimab. These receptors all stem from an adult with an advanced solid tumor such as melanoma, head and neck, liver or kidney cancer.

The rearrangement links TRBV7-2 to TRBJ2-3; D gene ambiguous. CDR1 is SGHTA, CDR2 FQGNSA, per germline. CDR3 length: 13 amino acids. Trimming shortened V by 10 bases and J by 5 bases, and 16 bases separated the two germline ends. In DNA form, the CDR3 reads TGTGCCACCAGTGGAGAGGCAGAAGATACGCAGTATTTT. Translating gives CATSGEAEDTQYF.

CDR3 residues: CASSLGLGGANTGELFF. CDR3 DNA: TGTGCCAGCAGCTTGGGACTAGGGGGGGCTAACACCGGGGAGCTGTTTTTT. The genes are TRBV5-4 and TRBJ2-2; maybe TRBD2 (7 bases). The CDR3 spans 17 residues. Germline V CDR1 and CDR2: SGHNT, YYREEE (reference sequence). Trimming removed 0 bases at V and 2 bases at J, with 14 bases between.

The chain uses TRBV4-2 and TRBJ1-2, with D hard to call. V lost 0 bases and J 3 bases, leaving 14 bases between the germline ends. Germline assignment: CDR1 LGHNA and CDR2 YNFKEQ. This CDR3 comprises 16 residues. CDR3 protein: CASSQDRNSFYYGYTF. DNA for the CDR3: TGTGCCAGCAGCCAAGATAGAAACTCTTTCTACTATGGCTACACCTTC.

The chain links TRBV19 to TRBJ2-2; D remains ambiguous. V dropped 8 bases and J dropped 6 bases, with 13 bases sitting between them. Per the germline V gene, CDR1 is LNHDA and CDR2 is SQIVND (reference sequence). The CDR3 runs to 13 residues. CDR3 coding DNA: TGTGCCAGTTCGGGTGGAGTGGCCGGGGAGCTGTTTTTT. Protein sequence: CASSGGVAGELFF.

The chain recombines TRBV6-5 with TRBJ1-1; D is perhaps TRBD1 (5 bases). Germline assignment: CDR1 MNHEY and CDR2 SVGAGI. Trimming took off 6 bases at V and 5 bases at J, with 19 bases between the two ends. This CDR3 comprises 15 residues. The CDR3 region has the DNA TGTGCCAGCAGATGGGCAGGGTCAGAAGTAACTGAAGCTTTCTTT. Protein product: CASRWAGSEVTEAFF.

The rearrangement uses TRBV5-8 and TRBJ2-7, with TRBD1 matching over 8 bases. The CDR3 totals 13 residues. Looked up from germline, CDR1 is SGHTS and CDR2 is YDEGEE. V shed 3 bases and J 4 bases; nucleotides not matched to a gene: 3. The CDR3 loop is CASSSRQGYEQYF. The CDR3 DNA sequence: TGTGCCAGCAGCTCCAGACAGGGGTACGAGCAGTACTTC.

The chain has TRBV6-1 and TRBJ1-2; a weak D match, TRBD1 (5 bases). Germline V gives CDR1 MNHNS, CDR2 SASEGT. This CDR3 spans 14 amino acids. Trimming removed 0 bases from V and 6 bases from J, with 11 bases in between. CDR3 nucleotides: TGTGCCAGCAGTGAAGCAAGGGGAAGGAATGGCTACACCTTC. This sequence encodes CASSEARGRNGYTF.

V usage is TRBV4-1 and J usage is TRBJ1-1; D unresolved. This CDR3 contains 16 residues. Between the trimmed V and J ends, which lost 1 base and 1 base, there was a span of 13 bases. CDR1 is MGHRA and CDR2 is YSYEKL in the germline V gene. CDR3 sequence reads: CASSQVNLVGNTEAFF. The CDR3 DNA reads as TGCGCCAGCAGCCAAGTGAATCTGGTTGGGAACACTGAAGCTTTCTTT.

The chain is built from TRBV9 and TRBJ1-1; TRBD1 aligns across 9 bases. This CDR3 is 15 amino acids long. Germline V gene sequence: CDR1 SGDLS, CDR2 YYNGEE. The junction had 5 bases not matched to a gene; V was cut back by 4 bases and J by 1 base. Here the CDR3 DNA reads TGTGCCAGCAGCAAGACAGGGGGTGCGAACACTGAAGCTTTCTTT. This gives the protein CASSKTGGANTEAFF.